The 15 T cell receptor beta chains given below trace back to one sample, sequenced in a study of PD-L1 blockade in urothelial cancer. Generated by immunoSEQ multiplex PCR, the TCRdb table keeps only in-frame clones and is missing some. The sample shows fewer than 50,000 clones, roughly nine tenths of them seen only once. Specified time point: peripheral blood 6 weeks after treatment start. Material: PBMCs, obtained around atezolizumab (anti-PD-L1) treatment. The receptors shown here come from a man between 65 and 85 years old with urothelial cancer.

V is TRBV9 and J is TRBJ2-5; 10 bases match TRBD2. The germline V gene has CDR1 SGDLS and CDR2 YYNGEE. V gave up 3 bases and J gave up 6 bases; unmatched junction bases: 11. The CDR3 runs to 16 residues. Written as DNA, the CDR3 is TGTGCCAGCAGCGCCACCCCCCTAGCGGGAGAACAGACCCAGTACTTC. Translating it yields CASSATPLAGEQTQYF.

This clone was detected only a few times. The chain couples TRBV19 to TRBJ2-1; D possibly corresponds to TRBD2 (5 bases). The germline V gene encodes CDR1 LNHDA and CDR2 SQIVND (reference sequence). Deletions cut 10 bases from V and 3 bases from J, with 16 bases between. The CDR3 is made up of 14 amino acids. CDR3 DNA: TGTGCCACCCAGCGGAGATCGGGCTACAATGAGCAGTTCTTC. Translating it yields CATQRRSGYNEQFF.

The J gene is TRBJ1-5, the V gene TRBV28; D might be TRBD1 (5 bases). V was shortened by 6 bases and J by 6 bases, with 15 bases between the two germline ends. There are 14 residues in the CDR3. The germline V gene encodes CDR1 MDHEN and CDR2 SYDVKM. As DNA, the CDR3 is TGTGCCAGCAGACTGACGGGGGGGAGTCAGCCCCAGCATTTT. Its translation is CASRLTGGSQPQHF. Filled out from reference TRBV28 and TRBJ1-5, the complete variable domain reads DVKVTQSSRYLVKRTGEKVFLECVQDMDHENMFWYRQDPGLGLRLIYFSYDVKMKEKGDIPEGYSVSREKKERFSLILESASTNQTSMYLCASRLTGGSQPQHFGDGTRLSIL.

The chain employs TRBV4-1 and TRBJ2-3, with D tentatively TRBD1 (6 bases). The CDR3 contains 18 residues. V was shortened by 1 base and J by 2 bases, with 19 bases between the two germline ends. Germline values: CDR1 MGHRA, CDR2 YSYEKL. CDR3 DNA: TGCGCCAGCAGCCAAGCTCCAACAGGGTGGGCAACCACAGATACGCAGTATTTT. Residues: CASSQAPTGWATTDTQYF.

This clone was detected only a few times. The rearrangement uses TRBV19 and TRBJ2-2, with 13 bases matching TRBD2. This CDR3 is built from 15 residues. The V gene's germline CDR1 is LNHDA and CDR2 SQIVND (reference sequence). V gave up 5 bases and J gave up 5 bases; unmatched junction bases: 2. The CDR3 sequence is CASSSGLAGTGELFF. In nucleotides, the CDR3 is TGTGCCAGTAGTTCGGGACTAGCGGGGACCGGGGAGCTGTTTTTT. Looking up the rest from reference TRBV19 and TRBJ2-2 gives the full variable domain: DGGITQSPKYLFRKEGQNVTLSCEQNLNHDAMYWYRQDPGQGLRLIYYSQIVNDFQKGDIAEGYSVSREKKESFPLTVTSAQKNPTAFYLCASSSGLAGTGELFFGEGSRLTVL.

This chain connects TRBV2 to TRBJ1-2; no reliable D call. Trimming left V 3 bases short and J 3 bases short, with 8 bases between. This CDR3 is built from 13 residues. The V gene's germline CDR1 is SNHLY and CDR2 FYNNEI. CDR3 sequence: CASSDRSYYGYTF. CDR3 DNA sequence: TGTGCCAGCAGTGATCGGTCCTACTATGGCTACACCTTC.

The rearrangement links TRBV28 to TRBJ1-1; TRBD1 matches at 8 bases. Germline trimming cut 8 bases from V and 3 bases from J; bases unmatched to any gene: 17. CDR1 and CDR2 (germline): MDHEN, SYDVKM. The CDR3 runs to 17 residues. The CDR3 reads CASVSSQGARRDTEAFF. The CDR3 region has the DNA TGTGCCAGCGTTTCATCTCAGGGGGCGCGTCGGGACACTGAAGCTTTCTTT.

The genes are TRBV10-3 and TRBJ2-3; D possibly corresponds to TRBD2 (6 bases). Germline assignment: CDR1 ENHRY and CDR2 SYGVKD. V was trimmed by 10 bases and J by 5 bases, leaving 19 bases between them. The CDR3 contains 14 residues. Here the CDR3 reads CATTGLHPEDTQYF. The CDR3, as DNA: TGTGCCACTACGGGACTCCATCCCGAAGATACGCAGTATTTT.

This chain links TRBV6-4 with TRBJ2-3; 7 bases line up with TRBD2. The CDR3 totals 14 residues. Trimming cost V 8 bases and J 3 bases; bases outside gene matches: 8. Germline V CDR1 and CDR2: MRHNA, SNTAGT. CDR3 region: CASSLGGGTDTQYF. CDR3 nucleotide sequence: TGTGCCAGCTCCCTAGGCGGGGGTACAGATACGCAGTATTTT.

The rearrangement uses TRBV6-6 and TRBJ2-7, with TRBD1 matching 7 bases. V was pared by 6 bases and J by 2 bases, with 4 bases of the junction left unmatched. Germline V lookup: CDR1 MNHNY, CDR2 SVGAGI (reference sequence). This CDR3 has 13 amino acids. DNA for the CDR3: TGTGCCAGCAGAAGGGACAGAGCCTACGAGCAGTACTTC. This gives the protein CASRRDRAYEQYF.

This clone has a handful of counts. The chain carries TRBV6-5 and TRBJ1-1; TRBD1 aligns across 7 bases. The germline gives CDR1 MNHEY, CDR2 SVGAGI. The CDR3 consists of 13 residues. J lost 10 bases, V lost 7 bases, and 12 bases had no gene match. The CDR3 coding sequence is TGTGCCAGCAAGAGATCGCAGGGGGTAGGAGCTTTCTTT. It encodes CASKRSQGVGAFF.

This rearrangement joins TRBV5-1 to TRBJ2-5, with 7 positions matching TRBD1. CDR3 length: 14 amino acids. V lost 4 bases and J lost 5; bases outside the gene matches: 8. Germline V gene lookup returns CDR1 SGHRS and CDR2 YFSETQ. The CDR3 protein is CASSLGQPRETQYF. CDR3 nucleotides: TGCGCCAGCAGCCTGGGACAGCCCCGGGAGACCCAGTACTTC. Together with reference TRBV5-1 and TRBJ2-5, the CDR3 gives the full variable domain: KAGVTQTPRYLIKTRGQQVTLSCSPISGHRSVSWYQQTPGQGLQFLFEYFSETQRNKGNFPGRFSGRQFSNSRSEMNVSTLELGDSALYLCASSLGQPRETQYFGPGTRLLVL.

The chain carries TRBV23-1 and TRBJ2-2, with TRBD2 identical over 8 bases. TRBV23-1 is noted as an ORF with a role that remains uncertain. The CDR3 has 17 amino acids. V lost 9 bases, J lost 0 bases, and 12 bases stayed unmatched. CDR3 nucleotide sequence: TGCGCCAGATGGAGACTAGCGCCTTTCCCGAACACCGGGGAGCTGTTTTTT. It translates to CARWRLAPFPNTGELFF.

The V and J genes are TRBV18 and TRBJ1-1; weak D call: TRBD1 (6 bases). The CDR3 covers 13 residues. Trimming removed 5 bases from V and 1 base from J, with 8 bases in between. Looked up from germline, CDR1 is KGHSH and CDR2 is LQKENI. The CDR3: CASSSGQNTEAFF. CDR3 nucleotides: TGTGCCAGCTCATCGGGACAGAACACTGAAGCTTTCTTT.

V is TRBV5-4 and J is TRBJ2-7, with D perhaps TRBD2 (6 bases). CDR1 is SGHNT, CDR2 YYREEE, per germline (reference sequence). The length of the CDR3 is 15 residues. V lost 4 bases and J lost 2, with 16 bases in between. The CDR3 spells CASSPTAGAPYEQYF. In DNA form, the CDR3 reads TGTGCCAGCAGCCCAACAGCGGGTGCACCCTACGAGCAGTACTTC.